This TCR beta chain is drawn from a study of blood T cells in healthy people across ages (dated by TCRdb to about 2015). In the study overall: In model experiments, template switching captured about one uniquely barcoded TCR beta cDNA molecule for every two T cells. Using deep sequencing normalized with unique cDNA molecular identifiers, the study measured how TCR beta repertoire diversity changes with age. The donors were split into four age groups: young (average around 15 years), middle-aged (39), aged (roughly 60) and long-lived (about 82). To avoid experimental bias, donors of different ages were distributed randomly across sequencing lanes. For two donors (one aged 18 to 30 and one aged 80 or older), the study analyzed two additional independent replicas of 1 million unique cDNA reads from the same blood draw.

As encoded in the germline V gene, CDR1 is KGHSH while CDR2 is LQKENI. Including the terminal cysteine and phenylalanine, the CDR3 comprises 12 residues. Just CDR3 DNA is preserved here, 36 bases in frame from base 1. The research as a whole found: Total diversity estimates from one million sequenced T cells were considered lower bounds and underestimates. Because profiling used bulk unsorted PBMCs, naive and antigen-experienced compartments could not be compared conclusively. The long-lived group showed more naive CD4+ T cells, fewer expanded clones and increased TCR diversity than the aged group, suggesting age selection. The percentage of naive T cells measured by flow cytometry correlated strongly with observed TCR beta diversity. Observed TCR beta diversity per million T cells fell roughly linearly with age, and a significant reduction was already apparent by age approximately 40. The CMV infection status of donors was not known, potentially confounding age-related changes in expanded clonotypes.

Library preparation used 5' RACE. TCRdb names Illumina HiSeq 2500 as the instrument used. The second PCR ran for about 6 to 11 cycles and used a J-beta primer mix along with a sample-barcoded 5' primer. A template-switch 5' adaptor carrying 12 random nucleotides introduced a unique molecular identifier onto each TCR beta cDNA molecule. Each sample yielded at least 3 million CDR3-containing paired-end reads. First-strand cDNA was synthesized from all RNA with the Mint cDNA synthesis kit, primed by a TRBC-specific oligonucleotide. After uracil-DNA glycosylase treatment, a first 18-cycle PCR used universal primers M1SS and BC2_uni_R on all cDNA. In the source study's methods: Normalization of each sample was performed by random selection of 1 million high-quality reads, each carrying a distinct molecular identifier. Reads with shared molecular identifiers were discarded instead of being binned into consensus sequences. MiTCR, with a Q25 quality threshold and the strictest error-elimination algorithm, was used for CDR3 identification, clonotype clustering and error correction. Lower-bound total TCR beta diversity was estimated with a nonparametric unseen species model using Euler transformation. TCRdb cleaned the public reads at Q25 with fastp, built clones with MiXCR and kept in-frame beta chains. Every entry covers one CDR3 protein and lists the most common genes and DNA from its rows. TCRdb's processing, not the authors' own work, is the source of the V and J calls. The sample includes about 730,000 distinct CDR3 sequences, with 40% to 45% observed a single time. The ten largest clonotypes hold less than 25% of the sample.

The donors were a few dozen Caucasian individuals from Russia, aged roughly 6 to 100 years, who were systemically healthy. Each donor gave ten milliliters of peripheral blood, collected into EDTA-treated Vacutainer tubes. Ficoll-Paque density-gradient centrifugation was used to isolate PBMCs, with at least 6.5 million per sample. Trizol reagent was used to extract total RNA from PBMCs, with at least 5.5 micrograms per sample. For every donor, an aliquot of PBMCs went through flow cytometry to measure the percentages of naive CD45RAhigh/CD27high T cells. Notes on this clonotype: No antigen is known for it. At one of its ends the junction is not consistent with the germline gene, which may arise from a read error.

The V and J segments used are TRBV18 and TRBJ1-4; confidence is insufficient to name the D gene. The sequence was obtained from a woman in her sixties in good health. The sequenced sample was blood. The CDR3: CASAPGRSGLFF. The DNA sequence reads TGTGCCAGCGCACCCGGACGCTCCGGGCTGTTTTTT. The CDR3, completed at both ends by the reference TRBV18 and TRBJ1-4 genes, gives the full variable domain NAGVMQNPRHLVRRRGQEARLRCSPMKGHSHVYWYRQLPEEGLKFMVYLQKENIIDESGMPKERFSAEFPKEGPSILRIQQVVRGDSAAYFCASAPGRSGLFFGSGTQLSVL.